These 11 T cell receptor beta chains originate from one sample sequenced in a study of shared clonotypes between healthy human individuals. Assay used: immunoSEQ multiplex PCR; TCRdb lists only in-frame clones, some missing. The sample includes 450,000 to 500,000 clones, over 75% of them seen just once. The sample comprised PBMCs. The receptors were gathered from a woman aged 40 to 50 in good health. Some clones in this sample may be carry-over from other donors' samples.

This chain uses TRBV11-3 with TRBJ2-3; D is possibly TRBD2 (5 bases). Trimming took 6 bases from V and 0 from J, leaving 7 bases between them. CDR3 length: 13 amino acids. Germline assignment: CDR1 SGHNT and CDR2 YENEEA. Written as DNA, the CDR3 is TGTGCCAGCAGTGAGGGTAGCACAGATACGCAGTATTTT. Translated: CASSEGSTDTQYF.

In regard to this clone: With a far larger clone one base away, a read error is the likely cause. Likely a read error: the CDR3 ends without its conserved phenylalanine or tryptophan. The chain has TRBV7-9 and TRBJ1-2; the D gene is possibly TRBD1 (5 bases). V lost 5 bases and J 8 bases, leaving 12 bases between the germline ends. Germline values: CDR1 SEHNR, CDR2 FQNEAQ (reference sequence). The CDR3 is 12 residues long. CDR3 sequence: CASSRDSIGYTL. CDR3 in DNA: TGTGCCAGCAGCCGAGACAGTATCGGCTACACCTTA.

This clone was seen many times. This sample includes further DNA sequences coding for the same CDR3. V gene TRBV6-5 combines with J gene TRBJ2-2; 10 bases agree with TRBD2. The CDR3 covers 14 residues. CDR1 is MNHEY and CDR2 is SVGAGI in the germline V gene. V lost 5 bases, J lost 9 bases, and 6 bases stayed unmatched. CDR3 in amino acids: CASSDLAGARELFF. The CDR3 region has the DNA TGTGCCAGCAGTGATCTAGCGGGGGCGAGGGAGCTGTTTTTT.

The J gene is TRBJ2-5, the V gene TRBV30, with unresolved D. The CDR3 spans 14 residues. The germline CDR1 and CDR2 sequences are GTSNPN and SVGIG (reference sequence). V dropped 0 bases and J dropped 7 bases, with 15 bases sitting between them. CDR3 sequence reads: CAWSVIGNIGTQYF. DNA for the CDR3: TGTGCCTGGAGTGTAATAGGCAACATTGGGACCCAGTACTTC.

A remark on this clone: The sample has other DNA sequences that encode this CDR3 too. This sequence joins TRBV11-2 and TRBJ2-7; 7 bases agree with TRBD1. The CDR3 loop spans 13 amino acids. V was pared by 3 bases and J by 2 bases, with 1 base of the junction left unmatched. Germline CDR1 SGHAT, CDR2 FQNNGV. The CDR3 region has the DNA TGTGCCAGCAGCTTTGGACAGGCCTACGAGCAGTACTTC. This encodes CASSFGQAYEQYF.

The chain carries TRBV6-1 and TRBJ2-5; 7 bases agree with TRBD2. After removal of 4 bases from V and 4 bases from J, the junction contained 9 bases not matched to a gene. The CDR3 covers 15 residues. Germline CDR1 MNHNS, CDR2 SASEGT. Here the CDR3 DNA reads TGTGCCAGCAGTGTGGGGAGGGTCCCTCGAGAGACCCAGTACTTC. As protein: CASSVGRVPRETQYF.

The chain joins TRBV28 to TRBJ1-2; no firm D call. Germline V gene lookup returns CDR1 MDHEN and CDR2 SYDVKM. The CDR3 has 16 residues. V lost 4 bases, J lost 2 bases, and 17 bases lay in between. Here the CDR3 DNA reads TGTGCCAGCAGTTCCCCGTGGACGAAAGAAAACTATGGCTACACCTTC. Its translation: CASSSPWTKENYGYTF.

This clone was seen a handful of times. The rearrangement links TRBV6-6 to TRBJ1-6; 7 positions agree with TRBD1. With 6 bases clipped from V and 5 bases from J, the junction kept 4 bases outside the gene matches. The CDR3 totals 14 residues. Germline lookup yields CDR1 MNHNY and CDR2 SVGAGI (reference sequence). For the CDR3, the DNA is TGTGCCAGCAGACTACAGGGGAATAATTCACCCCTCCACTTT. Protein sequence: CASRLQGNNSPLHF.

The V and J genes are TRBV5-6 and TRBJ2-2; D is undetermined. The V gene's germline CDR1 is SGHDT and CDR2 YYEEEE. The CDR3 is 16 residues long. The V end was cut by 4 bases, the J end by 4 bases, with 17 bases between. In DNA form, the CDR3 reads TGTGCCAGCAGCCCGGACCAGATTGTGGGCACCGGGGAGCTGTTTTTT. Residues: CASSPDQIVGTGELFF.

CDR3 sequence: CASSLGTGIETQYF. DNA of the CDR3: TGTGCCAGCTCACTCGGGACAGGGATAGAGACCCAGTACTTC. The chain joins TRBV18 to TRBJ2-5; 9 positions agree with TRBD1. This CDR3 has 14 residues. The germline CDR1 and CDR2 sequences are KGHSH and LQKENI. V dropped 4 bases and J dropped 4; count of bases not matched to a gene: 4.

The chain uses TRBV9 and TRBJ2-1, with 7 bases identical to TRBD2. CDR3 length equals 15 residues. CDR1 is SGDLS and CDR2 is YYNGEE in the germline V gene. The trim removed 3 bases at V and 2 bases at J, leaving 5 bases unmatched. The chain's CDR3 is CASSAASGPYNEQFF. The CDR3 DNA is TGTGCCAGCAGCGCAGCTAGCGGCCCCTACAATGAGCAGTTCTTC. Variable domain in full (rest from reference TRBV9 and TRBJ2-1): DSGVTQTPKHLITATGQRVTLRCSPRSGDLSVYWYQQSLDQGLQFLIQYYNGEERAKGNILERFSAQQFPDLHSELNLSSLELGDSALYFCASSAASGPYNEQFFGPGTRLTVL.